This T cell receptor beta chain was documented in a study of response to subunit inactivated influenza vaccine (dated by TCRdb to the late 2010s). Looking at the study overall: The study used deep quantitative T cell receptor repertoire profiling to track responses to a trivalent subunit inactivated influenza vaccine.

The library was generated by RT-PCR. The data were produced on an Illumina HiSeq 2500. Using fastp trimming at Q25 and MiXCR clonotype assembly, TCRdb reanalyzed the public sequencing data and kept in-frame beta chains. CDR3 protein duplicates are merged, each entry listing the most common genes and DNA. Here the sample has 450,000 to 600,000 distinct CDR3 sequences; less than 10% occur a single time. 10% to 15% of the sample is in the top ten clones. This clonotype is a singleton in its sample. The target of this receptor is not known. No quality values exist for individual bases; no much larger clone is one base distant. One read represents weak support. The germline V gene (reference sequence) specifies DFQATT as CDR1 and SNEGSKA as CDR2. The CDR3 has 15 amino acids, counting the end cysteine and phenylalanine. Only CDR3 DNA is held: 45 bases, read in frame from base 1. V is reduced by 1 base and J by 3 bases, leaving a spacing of 14 bases between them.

General conclusions and limits of the study: The authors suggested that each seasonal influenza vaccination may recruit only a limited number of new T cells.

The clonotype originates from a man aged 50 to 69 who received an inactivated influenza vaccine. Donor details come from another sample of the same person, matched by shared clones. Recombination connected TRBV20-1 to TRBJ2-3, and perhaps TRBD1 as D gene, on 5 matching bases. The sample was PBMCs from blood, taken around 2 years after vaccination. The DNA sequence is TGCAGTGCTAGAGCAGTAGGCAGGGCGACAGATACGCAGTATTTT. This translates into CSARAVGRATDTQYF.